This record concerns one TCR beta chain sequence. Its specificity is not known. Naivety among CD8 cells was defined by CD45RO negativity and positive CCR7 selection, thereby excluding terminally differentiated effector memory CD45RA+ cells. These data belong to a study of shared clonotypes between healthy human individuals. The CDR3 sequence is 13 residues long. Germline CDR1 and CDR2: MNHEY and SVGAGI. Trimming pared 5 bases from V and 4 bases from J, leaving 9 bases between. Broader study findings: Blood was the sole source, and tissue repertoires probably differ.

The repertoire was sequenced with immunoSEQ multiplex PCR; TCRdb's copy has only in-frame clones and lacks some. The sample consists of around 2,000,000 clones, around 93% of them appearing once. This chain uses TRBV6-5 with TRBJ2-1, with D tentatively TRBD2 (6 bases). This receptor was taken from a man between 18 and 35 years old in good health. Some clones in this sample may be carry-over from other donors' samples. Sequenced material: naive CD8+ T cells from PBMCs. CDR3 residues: CASSPSAYNEQFF. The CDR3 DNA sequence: TGTGCCAGCAGTCCTAGCGCTTACAATGAGCAGTTCTTC.